This TCR beta chain was obtained from a study of T cell repertoires in cytomegalovirus infection (dated by TCRdb to 2018 to 2020). About the study as a whole: Recently identified HLA-C-restricted CMV epitopes, whose presentation resists viral immunomodulation, were targeted by peptide stimulations together with well-studied HLA-B-restricted epitopes. Because public TCR beta signatures pointed to carriage of CMV infection together with the matching HLA type, the HLA type of each donor mattered for the analysis.

Explained via the paper, the treatment or condition label denotes: in vitro stimulation with specific CMV peptide epitopes to enrich CMV-specific T cells. Results and caveats for the whole study, not just this receptor: In both this cohort and an independent roughly 350-donor cohort, the cumulative frequency of public TCR beta family members distinguished carriers of CMV infection plus the relevant HLA type. The ex vivo response was dominated by HLA-C-restricted CMV-specific TCR beta clonotypes, which also provided the single most frequent clonotype in two of eight donors.

Data came from an Illumina HiSeq 1500. The public sequencing data were trimmed at Q25 with fastp and processed into clonotypes with MiXCR by TCRdb, which kept only in-frame beta chains. Identical CDR3 proteins give one entry, which carries the most common genes and DNA. Present in this sample are about 340,000 distinct CDR3 sequences, 25% to 35% of which were seen just once. The biggest ten clones account for about 19% of the sample. The CDR3 holds 15 amino acids from the cysteine to the phenylalanine. The entry retains the CDR3 DNA only, 45 bases that are in frame from base 1. Relative to germline, V is missing 5 bases and J is missing 4 bases, with 7 bases of the junction outside any gene match. The germline V gene encodes CDR1 SGHVS and CDR2 FQNEAQ. In its sample, this clonotype was seen many times. Which antigen it targets is not known. No base quality information exists; no much larger clone differs at one position.

The source is a human donor in good health (CMV status not recorded). Some clones in this sample may be carry-over from other donors' samples. The receptor chain draws on TRBV7-8 and TRBJ2-1, and TRBD2 aligns with 8 junction nucleotides. Here the sequenced sample was cultured PBMCs, taken from culture after CMV antigen stimulation. The DNA reads as follows: TGTGCCAGCAGCCCCCAGCGGGGGACTTACAATGAGCAGTTCTTC. Its protein product is CASSPQRGTYNEQFF.